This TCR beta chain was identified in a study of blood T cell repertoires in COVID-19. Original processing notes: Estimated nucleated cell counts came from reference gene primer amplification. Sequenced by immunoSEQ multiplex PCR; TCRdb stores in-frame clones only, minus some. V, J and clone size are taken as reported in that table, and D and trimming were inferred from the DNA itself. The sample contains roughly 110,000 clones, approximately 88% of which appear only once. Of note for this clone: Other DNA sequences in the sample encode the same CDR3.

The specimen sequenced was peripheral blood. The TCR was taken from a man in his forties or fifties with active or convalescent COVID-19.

CDR3 protein: CATSDSGLAGETQYF. DNA for the CDR3: TGTGCCACCAGTGATTCGGGACTAGCGGGAGAGACCCAGTACTTC. V and J are TRBV24-1 and TRBJ2-5, with 12 bases that match TRBD2. The V and J ends lost 2 bases and 4 bases, in that order; junction bases with no gene match: 1. The CDR3 runs 15 residues. Germline V gene sequence: CDR1 KGHDR, CDR2 SFDVKD.